This is a list of T cell receptor beta chains from one sample in a study of technical replicates of blood from several donors. Some clones are missing from TCRdb's copy, which holds only in-frame ones; the method was immunoSEQ multiplex PCR. The table shows about 80,000 clones, with approximately 94% occurring only once. Sequenced input: T cells isolated from PBMCs. Every receptor here comes from a human donor in good health. Each CDR3 is given with its conserved first and last residue. A D gene is named only where the DNA matches it firmly.

V gene	D gene	J gene	CDR3 protein	CDR3 DNA
TRBV5-4	TRBD1	TRBJ1-2	CASSGDRGMGVYGYTF	TGTGCCAGCAGCGGGGACAGGGGAATGGGGGTCTATGGCTACACCTTC
TRBV5-6	-	TRBJ2-5	CASSLGAGGETQYF	TGTGCCAGCAGCTTGGGCGCAGGGGGGGAGACCCAGTACTTC
TRBV18	-	TRBJ2-5	CASSPFGYQETQYF	TGTGCCAGCTCACCTTTTGGCTACCAAGAGACCCAGTACTTC
TRBV30	-	TRBJ1-1	CAWEQGLNTEAFF	TGTGCCTGGGAACAGGGTCTGAACACTGAAGCTTTCTTT
TRBV6-6	-	TRBJ2-5	CASSGYGETQYF	TGTGCCAGCTCGGGTTACGGGGAGACCCAGTACTTC
TRBV13	TRBD2	TRBJ2-7	CASSLGTSFYEQYF	TGTGCCAGCAGCTTAGGGACTAGCTTCTACGAGCAGTACTTC
TRBV7-9	TRBD1	TRBJ1-4	CASSLKFTGGEKLFF	TGTGCCAGCAGCTTAAAATTTACAGGGGGCGAAAAACTGTTTTTT
TRBV5-1	-	TRBJ2-1	CASSLGVYNEQFF	TGCGCCAGCAGCTTGGGCGTGTACAATGAGCAGTTCTTC
TRBV5-6	TRBD2	TRBJ2-7	CASRGGLAAYEQYF	TGTGCCAGCAGGGGCGGACTAGCGGCCTACGAGCAGTACTTC
TRBV27	-	TRBJ2-5	CASSLNGGFKETQYF	TGTGCCAGCAGTTTAAACGGGGGATTCAAAGAGACCCAGTACTTC
TRBV9	TRBD2	TRBJ2-2	CASSPRLAGSGGELFF	TGTGCCAGCAGCCCTCGACTAGCGGGATCGGGGGGGGAGCTGTTTTTT
TRBV11-2	TRBD1	TRBJ2-7	CASRGQGGSYEQYF	TGTGCCAGCAGGGGACAGGGGGGCTCCTACGAGCAGTACTTC
TRBV30	-	TRBJ1-2	CAWSEREGYTF	TGTGCCTGGAGTGAGAGGGAAGGCTACACCTTC
TRBV27	-	TRBJ2-3	CASKLGRGTDTQYF	TGTGCCAGCAAACTAGGCCGGGGAACAGATACGCAGTATTTT
TRBV7-2	TRBD2	TRBJ2-6	CASSLALSGRYGANVLTF	TGTGCCAGCAGCTTAGCGCTAAGCGGGAGGTACGGGGCCAACGTCCTGACTTTC
TRBV10-3	TRBD2	TRBJ2-1	CAISESSGTGDEQFF	TGTGCCATCAGTGAATCCAGCGGGACGGGGGATGAGCAGTTCTTC
TRBV6-5	-	TRBJ1-2	CASRTENYGYTF	TGTGCCAGCAGGACAGAAAACTATGGCTACACCTTC